The entry below describes one TCR beta chain. Sequencing was performed with immunoSEQ multiplex PCR; in TCRdb, only in-frame clones are kept and a portion is missing. Of more than 150,000 clones in the sample, roughly 94% were seen once. The source of the sample is a study of blood T cell repertoires in COVID-19. The V end lost 7 bases, the J end lost 2 bases, and 10 bases lay between the germline ends. CDR3 length: 13 residues. CDR1 and CDR2 from the germline V gene are MNHEY and SVGAGI. This chain links TRBV6-5 with TRBJ2-3; D unclear. The sample consisted of peripheral blood. This clonotype was obtained from a man aged 30-40 years with COVID-19, enrolled during active disease. CDR3 bases: TGTGCCAGCAAGGCCAGCGCCACAGATACGCAGTATTTT. This gives the protein CASKASATDTQYF.